The 9 T cell receptor beta chains given below trace back to one sample, sequenced in a study of T cells in Graves' hyperthyroidism and ophthalmopathy. Template material for amplifying TCR beta CDR3 regions consisted of RNA transcripts. With the HTBI primer set, the TCR CDR3 went through a first round of RT-PCR. TCRdb called the multiplex PCR reads again in MiXCR, with one record for every CDR3 protein. The sample shows under 400,000 distinct CDR3 sequences, roughly 18% of them seen only once. The sample was blood. Receptors originate from a woman aged 50 to 60 with Graves' hyperthyroidism.

This clonotype was seen at least ten times. The V and J genes are TRBV5-1 and TRBJ2-1, with 10 nucleotides matching TRBD2. CDR1 and CDR2 (germline): SGHRS, YFSETQ. With V trimmed by 0 bases and J by 6 bases, 6 bases remained unmatched. This CDR3 region has 16 residues. For the CDR3, the DNA is TGCGCCAGCAGCTTGGTCCTAGCGGGAGAGGGCAATGAGCAGTTCTTC. It translates to CASSLVLAGEGNEQFF.

The table lists this clonotype with a few counts. The J gene is TRBJ2-7, the V gene TRBV5-1; D not certain. CDR1 is SGHRS, CDR2 YFSETQ, per germline. This CDR3 region has 12 residues. Trimming left V 5 bases short and J 4 bases short, with 10 bases between. The CDR3 region has the DNA TGCGCCAGCAGGGGTTGGACGTACGAGCAGTACTTC. It is translated as CASRGWTYEQYF.

This clonotype has only a few counts. The CDR3 protein is CASSSNRAGQPQHF. The CDR3 bases are TGCGCCAGCAGCTCCAACAGGGCCGGTCAGCCCCAGCATTTT. The chain uses TRBV4-1 and TRBJ1-5; possibly TRBD1 for D (6 bases). CDR1 MGHRA and CDR2 YSYEKL come from the germline V gene. V was shortened by 5 bases and J by 6 bases, with 14 bases between the two germline ends. The CDR3 spans 14 residues.

At least ten counts were recorded for this clonotype. The genes are TRBV28 and TRBJ2-1; TRBD2 matches 13 bases. The germline gives CDR1 MDHEN, CDR2 SYDVKM. The ends lost 2 bases at V and 5 bases at J; junction bases unmatched: 12. The CDR3 runs to 19 residues. The CDR3 loop reads CASSLSWTSGRRADNEQFF. In nucleotides, the CDR3 is TGTGCCAGCAGTTTAAGCTGGACTAGCGGGAGACGGGCTGACAATGAGCAGTTCTTC.

Regarding this clonotype: Germline is not matched at one junction end, which may reflect a read error. The V call is TRBV5-1, the J call TRBJ2-6; 7 bases match TRBD1. The V gene's germline CDR1 is SGHRS and CDR2 YFSETQ. CDR3 length: 15 amino acids. CDR3 in amino acids: CASSGRGSGANVLTF. The CDR3 DNA reads as TGTGCCAGCAGTGGCAGGGGGTCGGGGGCCAACGTCCTGACTTTC. Using reference TRBV5-1 and TRBJ2-6 for the parts outside the CDR3, the full variable domain is KAGVTQTPRYLIKTRGQQVTLSCSPISGHRSVSWYQQTPGQGLQFLFEYFSETQRNKGNFPGRFSGRQFSNSRSEMNVSTLELGDSALYLCASSGRGSGANVLTFGAGSRLTVL.

This clonotype was counted between two and nine times. The genes are TRBV7-9 and TRBJ2-5, with a possible D match to TRBD2 (6 bases). The CDR3 length is 13 residues. Germline V gene data show CDR1 as SEHNR and CDR2 as FQNEAQ (reference sequence). The V end lost 6 bases, the J end lost 3 bases, and 11 bases lay between the germline ends. In DNA form, the CDR3 reads TGTGCCAGCAGGTCCCGGGGGAAAGAGACCCAGTACTTC. Translation: CASRSRGKETQYF.

The V gene is TRBV7-8, the J gene TRBJ1-5; 7 bases are shared with TRBD1. CDR1 is SGHVS and CDR2 is FQNEAQ in the germline V gene. With 5 bases clipped from V and 5 bases from J, the junction kept 6 bases outside the gene matches. This CDR3 contains 14 residues. CDR3 bases: TGTGCCAGCAGCCCAGACAGGGACTATCAGCCCCAGCATTTT. Encoded protein: CASSPDRDYQPQHF.

The chain employs TRBV7-9 and TRBJ1-6; no clear D. CDR1 is SEHNR and CDR2 is FQNEAQ in the germline V gene (reference sequence). With 5 bases removed from V and 9 bases from J, the gap between germline ends came to 14 bases. The CDR3 covers 14 residues. CDR3 residues: CASSKGSYASPLHF. In DNA form, the CDR3 reads TGTGCCAGCAGCAAAGGGTCCTACGCTTCACCCCTCCACTTT.

This chain links TRBV6-1 with TRBJ2-2; possibly TRBD1 for D (6 bases). The CDR3 totals 15 residues. V was pared by 3 bases and J by 4 bases, with 12 bases between. In germline, CDR1 is MNHNS, CDR2 SASEGT. This CDR3 is CASSEYRASTGELFF. The CDR3 DNA reads TGTGCCAGCAGTGAGTACAGGGCGAGCACCGGGGAGCTGTTTTTT.